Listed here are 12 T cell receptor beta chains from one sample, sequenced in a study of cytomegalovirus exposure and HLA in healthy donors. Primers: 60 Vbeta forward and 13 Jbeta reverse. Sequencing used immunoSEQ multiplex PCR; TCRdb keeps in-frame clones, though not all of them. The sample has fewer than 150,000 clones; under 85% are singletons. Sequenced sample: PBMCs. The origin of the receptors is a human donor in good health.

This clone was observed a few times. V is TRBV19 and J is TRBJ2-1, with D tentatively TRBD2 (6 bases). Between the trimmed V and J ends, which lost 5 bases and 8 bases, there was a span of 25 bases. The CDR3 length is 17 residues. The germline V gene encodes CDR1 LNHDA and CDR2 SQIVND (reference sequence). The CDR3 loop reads CASSPPSGRSFIYEQFF. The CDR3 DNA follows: TGTGCCAGTAGTCCCCCTTCGGGGAGGAGTTTTATATATGAGCAGTTCTTC.

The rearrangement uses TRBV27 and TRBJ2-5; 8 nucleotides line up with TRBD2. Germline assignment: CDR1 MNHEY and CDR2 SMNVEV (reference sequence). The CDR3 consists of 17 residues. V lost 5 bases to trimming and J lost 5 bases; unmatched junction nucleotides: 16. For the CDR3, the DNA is TGTGCCAGCAGTACATATTTCGACCCCACGGGGGGGGAGACCCAGTACTTC. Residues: CASSTYFDPTGGETQYF.

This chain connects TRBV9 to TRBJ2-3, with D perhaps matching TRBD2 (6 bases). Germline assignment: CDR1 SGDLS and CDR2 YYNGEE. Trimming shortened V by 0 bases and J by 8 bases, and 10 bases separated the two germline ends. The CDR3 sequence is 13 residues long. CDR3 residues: CASSVGGGTTQYF. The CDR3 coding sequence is TGTGCCAGCAGCGTAGGAGGAGGGACTACGCAGTATTTT. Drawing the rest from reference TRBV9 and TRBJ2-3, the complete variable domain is DSGVTQTPKHLITATGQRVTLRCSPRSGDLSVYWYQQSLDQGLQFLIQYYNGEERAKGNILERFSAQQFPDLHSELNLSSLELGDSALYFCASSVGGGTTQYFGPGTRLTVL.

The CDR3 loop is CASRQDRGEQYF. The CDR3 nucleotides read TGTGCCAGCAGGCAGGACAGGGGCGAGCAGTACTTC. The chain joins TRBV2 to TRBJ2-7; 9 bases map to TRBD1. Germline CDR1 is SNHLY and CDR2 is FYNNEI. This CDR3 has 12 residues. The trim removed 6 bases at V and 6 bases at J, leaving 3 bases unmatched.

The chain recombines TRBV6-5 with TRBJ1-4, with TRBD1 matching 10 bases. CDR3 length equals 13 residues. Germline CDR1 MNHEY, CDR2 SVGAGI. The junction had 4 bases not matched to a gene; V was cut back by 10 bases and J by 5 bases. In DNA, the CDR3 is TGTGCCATAGGACAGGGGGGGAATGAAAAACTGTTTTTT. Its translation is CAIGQGGNEKLFF.

For the CDR3, the DNA is TGTGCCAGCAGCTTACAGGTGAACACCGGGGAGCTGTTTTTT. As protein: CASSLQVNTGELFF. The chain has TRBV5-6 and TRBJ2-2, with TRBD1 as a possible D gene (5 bases). Germline values: CDR1 SGHDT, CDR2 YYEEEE. Trimming shortened V by 2 bases and J by 1 base, and 6 bases separated the two germline ends. There are 14 residues in the CDR3.

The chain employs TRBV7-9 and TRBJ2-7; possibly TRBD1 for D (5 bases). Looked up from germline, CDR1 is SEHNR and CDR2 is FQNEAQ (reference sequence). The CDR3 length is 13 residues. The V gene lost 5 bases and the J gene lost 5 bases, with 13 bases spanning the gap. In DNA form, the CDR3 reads TGTGCCAGCAGCCCCATGGACATCCACGAGCAGTACTTC. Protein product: CASSPMDIHEQYF.

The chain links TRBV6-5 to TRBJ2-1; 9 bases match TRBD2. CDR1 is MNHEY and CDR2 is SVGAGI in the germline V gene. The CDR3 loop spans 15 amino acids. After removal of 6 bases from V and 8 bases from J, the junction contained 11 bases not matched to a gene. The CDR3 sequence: CASSRFSGSLDEQFF. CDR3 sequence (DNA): TGTGCCAGCAGCCGATTTAGCGGGAGTTTGGATGAGCAGTTCTTC.

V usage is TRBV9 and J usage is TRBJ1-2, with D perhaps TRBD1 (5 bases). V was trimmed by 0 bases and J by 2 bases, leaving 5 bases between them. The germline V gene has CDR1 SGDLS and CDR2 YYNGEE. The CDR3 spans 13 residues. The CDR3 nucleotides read TGTGCCAGCAGCGTAGGGGGCAACTATGGCTACACCTTC. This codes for CASSVGGNYGYTF.

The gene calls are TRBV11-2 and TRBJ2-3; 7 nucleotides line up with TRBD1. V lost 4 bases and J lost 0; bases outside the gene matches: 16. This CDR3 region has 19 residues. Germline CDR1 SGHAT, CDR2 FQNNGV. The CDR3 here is CASSSTDTGDFHSTDTQYF. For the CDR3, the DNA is TGTGCCAGCAGCTCGACGGATACAGGGGATTTCCATAGCACAGATACGCAGTATTTT.

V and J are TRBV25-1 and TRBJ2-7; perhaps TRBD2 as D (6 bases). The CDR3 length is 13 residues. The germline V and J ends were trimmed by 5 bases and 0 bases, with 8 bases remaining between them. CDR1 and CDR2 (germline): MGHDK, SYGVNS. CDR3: CASSFGSSYEQYF. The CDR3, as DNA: TGTGCCAGCAGTTTCGGGAGCTCCTACGAGCAGTACTTC.

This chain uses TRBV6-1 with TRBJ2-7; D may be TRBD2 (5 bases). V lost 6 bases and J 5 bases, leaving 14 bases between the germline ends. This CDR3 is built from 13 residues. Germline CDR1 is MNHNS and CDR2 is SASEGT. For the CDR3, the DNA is TGTGCCAGCAGACCTAGTGGAGGTAACGAGCAGTACTTC. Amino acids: CASRPSGGNEQYF.